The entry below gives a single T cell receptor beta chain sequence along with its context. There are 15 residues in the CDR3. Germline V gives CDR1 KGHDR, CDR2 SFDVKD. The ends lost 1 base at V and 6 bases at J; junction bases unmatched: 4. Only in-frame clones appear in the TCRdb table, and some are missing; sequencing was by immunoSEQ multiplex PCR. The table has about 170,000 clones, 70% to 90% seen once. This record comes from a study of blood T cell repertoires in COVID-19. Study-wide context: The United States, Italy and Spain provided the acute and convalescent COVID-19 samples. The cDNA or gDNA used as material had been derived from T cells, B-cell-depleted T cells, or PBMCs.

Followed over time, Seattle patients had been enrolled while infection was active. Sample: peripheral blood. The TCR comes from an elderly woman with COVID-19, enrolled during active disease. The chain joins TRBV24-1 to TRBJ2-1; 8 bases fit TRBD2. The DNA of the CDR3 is TGTGCCACCAGTGATTTCGGGAGGGCCGCCAATGAGCAGTTCTTC. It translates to CATSDFGRAANEQFF.